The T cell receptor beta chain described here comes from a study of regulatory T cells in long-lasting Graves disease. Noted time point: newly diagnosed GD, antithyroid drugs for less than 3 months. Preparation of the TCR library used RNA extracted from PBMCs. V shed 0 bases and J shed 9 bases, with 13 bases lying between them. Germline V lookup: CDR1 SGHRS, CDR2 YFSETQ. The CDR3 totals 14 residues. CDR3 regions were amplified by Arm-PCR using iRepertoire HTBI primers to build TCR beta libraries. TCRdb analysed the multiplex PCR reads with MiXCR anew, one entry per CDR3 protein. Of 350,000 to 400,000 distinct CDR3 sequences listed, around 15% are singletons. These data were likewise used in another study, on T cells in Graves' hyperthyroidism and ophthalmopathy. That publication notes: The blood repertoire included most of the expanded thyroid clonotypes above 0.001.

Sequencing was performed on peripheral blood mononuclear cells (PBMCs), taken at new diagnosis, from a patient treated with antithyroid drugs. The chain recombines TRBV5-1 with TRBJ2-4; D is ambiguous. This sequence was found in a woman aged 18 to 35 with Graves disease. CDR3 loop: CASSLGTSTSIQYF. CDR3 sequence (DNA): TGCGCCAGCAGCTTGGGTACCAGTACAAGCATTCAGTACTTC.